This T cell receptor beta chain was obtained from a study of high-grade serous ovarian cancer treatment subgroups. For the study at large: On average, roughly 14,000 reads and about 6,800 unique TCR beta rearrangements were obtained per sample.

Tumor samples were obtained before definitive surgery or chemotherapy. Study-wide findings and caveats: Bulk tumor TCR sequencing gave no spatial information. Tumors within one patient showed repertoire similarity of roughly 0.1 to 0.85. The analyses considered CDR3 and ignored CDR1 and CDR2.

Using immunoSEQ multiplex PCR, the repertoire was profiled, and TCRdb retains in-frame clones only, with some absent. The data show over 4,500 clones, around 84% seen once. Unmatched junction bases numbered 8, after V lost 3 bases and J lost 3 bases. The CDR3 is 16 residues long. Germline V CDR1 and CDR2: MNHEY, SMNVEV (reference sequence). This clone was seen just once. Its specificity is unknown. The source material was tumor tissue. The chain recombines TRBV27 with TRBJ1-2; 9 bases map to TRBD1. The sequence was obtained from a human donor with high-grade serous ovarian cancer. The CDR3 DNA is TGTGCCAGCAGTTTTTTAACAGGGGGCGAAGACTATGGCTACACCTTC. It specifies CASSFLTGGEDYGYTF.